Shown below are 8 T cell receptor beta chains from a single sample sequenced in a study of T cell responses to AZD1222 COVID-19 vaccine. Repertoires were generated with immunoSEQ multiplex PCR, while TCRdb's copy carries only in-frame clones and drops some. The sample records roughly 150,000 clones, about 90% being singletons. The material was peripheral blood, obtained 28 days after the second AZD1222 dose. These receptors were obtained from an adult who received the AZD1222 COVID-19 vaccine.

V and J are TRBV3-1 (or the pseudogene TRBV3-2) and TRBJ1-5, with D tentatively TRBD1 (5 bases). The V gene's germline CDR1 is LGHDT and CDR2 YNNKEL (reference sequence). This CDR3 region has 15 residues. V gave up 1 base and J gave up 0 bases, with 7 bases separating them. CDR3 sequence (DNA): TGTGCCAGCAGCCAAGGGGGCAATAGCAATCAGCCCCAGCATTTT. It encodes CASSQGGNSNQPQHF.

The chain employs TRBV7-2 and TRBJ2-7, with TRBD2 as a possible D gene (5 bases). In germline, CDR1 is SGHTA, CDR2 FQGNSA. Trimming removed 3 bases at V and 5 bases at J, with 8 bases between. CDR3 length: 12 residues. CDR3 amino acids: CASSFAGNEQYF. Written as DNA, the CDR3 is TGTGCCAGCAGCTTCGCGGGTAACGAGCAGTACTTC.

The chain couples TRBV11-2 to TRBJ2-1; 9 bases are a match to TRBD2. After removal of 11 bases from V and 8 bases from J, the junction contained 16 bases not matched to a gene. The germline V gene encodes CDR1 SGHAT and CDR2 FQNNGV. The CDR3 runs to 15 residues. The CDR3 DNA reads TGTGCCGGGGGCGGTAGCGGGAGTATGCCGGATGAGCAGTTCTTC. Encoded protein: CAGGGSGSMPDEQFF.

This clone showed up just once. V and J are TRBV12-5 and TRBJ1-2, with 8 nucleotides matching TRBD1. This CDR3 is built from 15 residues. Germline CDR1 and CDR2: LGHNT and FRNRAP. With 0 bases clipped from V and 4 bases from J, the junction kept 4 bases outside the gene matches. CDR3 protein: CASGLVTGGSYGYTF. The DNA for the CDR3 is TGTGCTAGTGGTTTGGTAACAGGGGGTTCCTATGGCTACACCTTC. Filled out from reference TRBV12-5 and TRBJ1-2, the complete variable domain reads DARVTQTPRHKVTEMGQEVTMRCQPILGHNTVFWYRQTMMQGLELLAYFRNRAPLDDSGMPKDRFSAEMPDATLATLKIQPSEPRDSAVYFCASGLVTGGSYGYTFGSGTRLTVV.

This clone was observed once. This chain joins TRBV27 and TRBJ1-5; D unclear. The CDR3 extends over 15 amino acids. Germline V gene lookup returns CDR1 MNHEY and CDR2 SMNVEV (reference sequence). Trimming shortened V by 4 bases and J by 2 bases, and 12 bases separated the two germline ends. CDR3 sequence reads: CASSYRFGRNQPQHF. The CDR3, as DNA: TGTGCCAGCAGTTACCGCTTTGGTCGCAATCAGCCCCAGCATTTT.

The chain carries TRBV7-9 and TRBJ1-4; perhaps TRBD1 as D (6 bases). The V gene's germline CDR1 is SEHNR and CDR2 FQNEAQ (reference sequence). Trimming took 5 bases from V and 7 from J, leaving 20 bases between them. This CDR3 contains 16 residues. The CDR3 coding sequence is TGTGCCAGCAGCGTACTGGACAGCGCCAAGGGTGAAAAACTGTTTTTT. This sequence encodes CASSVLDSAKGEKLFF.

V is TRBV28 and J is TRBJ1-2, with D unclear. The germline V gene encodes CDR1 MDHEN and CDR2 SYDVKM. The CDR3 has 12 residues. V was pared by 6 bases and J by 2 bases, with 7 bases between. CDR3 residues: CASRPPNYGYTF. The CDR3 DNA reads as TGTGCCAGCAGGCCTCCAAACTATGGCTACACCTTC.

V and J are TRBV3-1 (or the pseudogene TRBV3-2) and TRBJ1-2, with D hard to call. This CDR3 has 13 amino acids. Germline V gene lookup returns CDR1 LGHDT and CDR2 YNNKEL (reference sequence). V lost 1 base, J lost 8 bases, and 11 bases lay in between. The CDR3: CASSQVEGSGYTF. The CDR3 bases are TGTGCCAGCAGCCAAGTGGAGGGTTCGGGCTACACCTTC.